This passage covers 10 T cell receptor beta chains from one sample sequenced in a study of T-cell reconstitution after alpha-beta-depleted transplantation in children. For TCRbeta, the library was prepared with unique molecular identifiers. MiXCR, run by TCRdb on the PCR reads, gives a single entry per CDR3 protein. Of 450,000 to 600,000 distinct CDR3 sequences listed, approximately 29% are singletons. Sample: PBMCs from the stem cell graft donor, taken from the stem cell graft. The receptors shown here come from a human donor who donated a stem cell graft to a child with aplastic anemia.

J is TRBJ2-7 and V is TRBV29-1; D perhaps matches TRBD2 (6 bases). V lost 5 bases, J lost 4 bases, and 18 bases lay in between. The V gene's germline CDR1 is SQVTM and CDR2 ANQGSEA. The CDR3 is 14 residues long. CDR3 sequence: CSVTRGDHQYEQYV. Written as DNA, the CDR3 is TGCAGCGTTACTCGCGGGGACCACCAATACGAGCAGTACGTC.

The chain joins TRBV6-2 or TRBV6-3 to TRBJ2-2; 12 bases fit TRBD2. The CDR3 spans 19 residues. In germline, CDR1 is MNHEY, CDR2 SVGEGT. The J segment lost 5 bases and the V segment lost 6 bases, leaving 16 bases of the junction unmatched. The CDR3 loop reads CASSSYPTSGRRWTGELFF. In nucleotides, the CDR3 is TGTGCCAGCAGCTCGTATCCTACTAGCGGGAGGAGGTGGACCGGGGAGCTGTTTTTT.

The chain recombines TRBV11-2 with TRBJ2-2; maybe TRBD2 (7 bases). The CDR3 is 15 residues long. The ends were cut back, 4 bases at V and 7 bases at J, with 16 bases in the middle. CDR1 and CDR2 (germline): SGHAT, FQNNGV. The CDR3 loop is CASSSFRGAIGELFF. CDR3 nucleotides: TGTGCCAGCAGCTCTTTCCGGGGGGCGATCGGGGAGCTGTTTTTT.

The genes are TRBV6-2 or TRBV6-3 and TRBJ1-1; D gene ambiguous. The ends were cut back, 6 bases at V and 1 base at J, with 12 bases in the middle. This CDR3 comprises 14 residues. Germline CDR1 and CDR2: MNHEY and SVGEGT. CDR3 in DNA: TGTGCCAGCAGAAGGGAGGCGACGAACACTGAAGCTTTCTTT. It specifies CASRREATNTEAFF.

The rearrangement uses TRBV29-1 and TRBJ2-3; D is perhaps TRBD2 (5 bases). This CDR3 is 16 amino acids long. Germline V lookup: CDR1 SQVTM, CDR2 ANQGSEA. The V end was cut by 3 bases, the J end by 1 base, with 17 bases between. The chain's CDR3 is CSVDIAPGKGTDTQYF. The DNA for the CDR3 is TGCAGCGTTGATATTGCCCCCGGGAAGGGCACAGATACGCAGTATTTT.

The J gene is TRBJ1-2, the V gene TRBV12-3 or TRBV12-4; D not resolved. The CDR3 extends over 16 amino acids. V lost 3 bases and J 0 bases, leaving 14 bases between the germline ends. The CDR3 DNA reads TGTGCCAGCAGTTTTTTTGTCGGCAGGACTAACTATGGCTACACCTTC. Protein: CASSFFVGRTNYGYTF.

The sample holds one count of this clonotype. CDR3 in amino acids: CATAISGQGYGYTF. The CDR3 bases are TGTGCCACCGCAATTTCTGGACAGGGCTATGGCTACACCTTC. V and J are TRBV15 and TRBJ1-2; TRBD1 matches 8 bases. This CDR3 comprises 14 residues. Germline V lookup: CDR1 LNHNV, CDR2 YYDKDF (reference sequence). After removal of 8 bases from V and 4 bases from J, the junction contained 9 bases not matched to a gene. Looking up the rest from reference TRBV15 and TRBJ1-2 gives the full variable domain: DAMVIQNPRYQVTQFGKPVTLSCSQTLNHNVMYWYQQKSSQAPKLLFHYYDKDFNNEADTPDNFQSRRPNTSFCFLDIRSPGLGDTAMYLCATAISGQGYGYTFGSGTRLTVV.

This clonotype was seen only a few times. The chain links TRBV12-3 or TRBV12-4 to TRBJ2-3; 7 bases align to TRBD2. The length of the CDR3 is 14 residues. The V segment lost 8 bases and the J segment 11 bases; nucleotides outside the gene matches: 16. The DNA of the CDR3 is TGTGCCAGCCGAACCTCCGGGACTACTTTAGGGCAGTATTTT. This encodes CASRTSGTTLGQYF.

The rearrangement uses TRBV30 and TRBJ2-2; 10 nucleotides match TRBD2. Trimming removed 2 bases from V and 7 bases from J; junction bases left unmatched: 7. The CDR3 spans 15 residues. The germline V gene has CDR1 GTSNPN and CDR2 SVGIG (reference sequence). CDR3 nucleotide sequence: TGTGCCTGGAGTCTCAGGACTAGCGGACTCGGGGAGCTGTTTTTT. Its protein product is CAWSLRTSGLGELFF.

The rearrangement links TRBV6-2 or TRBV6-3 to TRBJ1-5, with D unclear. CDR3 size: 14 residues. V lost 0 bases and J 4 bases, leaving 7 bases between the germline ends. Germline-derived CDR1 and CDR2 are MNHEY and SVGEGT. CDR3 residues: CASSYSKVNQPQHF. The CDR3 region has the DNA TGTGCCAGCAGTTACTCGAAAGTGAATCAGCCCCAGCATTTT.